A selection of T cell receptor beta chains follows, all from one sample in a study of vaccination and CD4 T cells after COVID-19. TCRdb recomputed calls from the PCR reads with MiXCR, one row per CDR3 protein. The table has roughly 13,000 distinct CDR3 sequences, approximately 69% seen once. These receptors lack a known antigen. Sequencing used CD4+ T cells from blood, cultured in vitro. These receptors came from a human donor who had recovered from COVID-19. CDR3s include the opening cysteine and the closing phenylalanine or tryptophan. D genes are given only for firm matches. Expanded clones get a size class; other rows say once, few or many, or leave the size out.

cdr3_aa,cdr3_nt,v_call,d_call,clone_size,j_call
CASSSRGDINTDTQYF,TGTGCCAGCAGCTCCCGAGGGGACATAAACACAGATACGCAGTATTTT,TRBV6-1,-,-,TRBJ2-3
CASKTSGSGAVEQYF,TGTGCCAGCAAAACTAGCGGGAGTGGGGCTGTCGAGCAGTACTTC,TRBV28,TRBD2,-,TRBJ2-7
CASSMGPKGRVPEGAFF,TGTGCCAGTAGTATGGGGCCTAAGGGTCGCGTCCCTGAGGGAGCTTTCTTT,TRBV19,-,-,TRBJ1-1
CASISETQYF,TGTGCCAGCATTTCAGAGACCCAGTACTTC,TRBV6-1,-,-,TRBJ2-5
CSAPDSNTEAFF,TGCAGTGCTCCGGACAGTAACACTGAAGCTTTCTTT,TRBV20-1,-,-,TRBJ1-1
CSATTSGGPPPYEQYF,TGCAGTGCCACGACTAGCGGGGGGCCCCCTCCCTACGAGCAGTACTTC,TRBV20-1,TRBD2,-,TRBJ2-7
CASRTTGSAVEKLFF,TGTGCCAGCAGAACGACAGGGAGTGCGGTCGAAAAACTGTTTTTT,TRBV6-1,TRBD1,once,TRBJ1-4
CASSWGQNNSPLHF,TGTGCCAGCAGTTGGGGACAGAATAATTCACCCCTCCACTTT,TRBV6-2/TRBV6-3,TRBD1,-,TRBJ1-6
CASIPGAGQPQHF,TGTGCCAGTATCCCAGGGGCGGGTCAGCCCCAGCATTTT,TRBV19,-,-,TRBJ1-5
CASSLSSLLAGGYNEQFF,TGTGCCAGCAGTTTATCGAGTCTCCTAGCGGGAGGCTACAATGAGCAGTTCTTC,TRBV28,TRBD2,once,TRBJ2-1
CSARGQGKGEKLFF,TGCAGTGCTAGAGGCCAGGGGAAAGGTGAAAAACTGTTTTTT,TRBV20-1,-,-,TRBJ1-4
CASTKTPSLGYTF,TGTGCCAGCACCAAAACCCCATCCCTTGGCTACACCTTC,TRBV28,-,-,TRBJ1-2
CASSLPGGPRAGYTF,TGTGCCAGCAGTTTACCGGGGGGCCCAAGGGCTGGCTACACCTTC,TRBV28,-,-,TRBJ1-2
CSALKPATEAFF,TGCAGTGCTTTGAAGCCTGCCACTGAAGCTTTCTTT,TRBV20-1,-,-,TRBJ1-1
CSARGRRLQRGYGYTF,TGCAGTGCTAGAGGTCGGCGGCTTCAACGGGGCTATGGCTACACCTTC,TRBV20-1,-,-,TRBJ1-2
CASSLGRGSGGDTQYF,TGTGCCAGCAGTCTCGGCCGAGGGAGCGGGGGAGATACGCAGTATTTT,TRBV6-1,TRBD2,-,TRBJ2-3
CASIYRAETQYF,TGTGCCAGCATTTACAGGGCAGAGACCCAGTACTTC,TRBV5-8,-,-,TRBJ2-5
CASSGGHRSYEQYF,TGTGCCAGCTCGGGGGGTCACCGCTCCTACGAGCAGTACTTC,TRBV18,-,-,TRBJ2-7
CASSESKTSGNGNEQYF,TGCGCCAGCAGTGAGTCGAAGACTAGCGGGAATGGAAACGAGCAGTACTTC,TRBV10-1,TRBD2,once,TRBJ2-7
CASSRGAGALAGQETQYF,TGTGCCAGCAGCAGGGGTGCGGGGGCACTAGCGGGACAAGAGACCCAGTACTTC,TRBV7-2,TRBD2,-,TRBJ2-5
CASSNQGIGSYEQYF,TGTGCCAGCAGTAACCAGGGAATCGGGTCCTACGAGCAGTACTTC,TRBV27,-,-,TRBJ2-7
CASSQITTGRRSYEQYF,TGTGCCAGCAGCCAAATCACGACAGGACGACGCTCCTACGAGCAGTACTTC,TRBV7-2,-,-,TRBJ2-7
CRKGTSGRANEQFF,TGCAGGAAAGGGACTAGCGGGAGGGCCAATGAGCAGTTCTTC,TRBV20-1,TRBD2,-,TRBJ2-1
CSARDWFRYNGYTF,TGCAGTGCTAGAGATTGGTTCAGGTATAATGGCTACACCTTC,TRBV20-1,-,-,TRBJ1-2
CASSAGFGNTIYF,TGTGCCAGCAGTGCAGGCTTCGGAAACACCATATATTTT,TRBV27,-,-,TRBJ1-3
CASSLSNPGRGYTF,TGTGCCAGCAGCTTATCGAATCCGGGTAGGGGCTACACCTTC,TRBV11-2,-,-,TRBJ1-2
CASDLGQGLVGAEAFF,TGTGCCAGTGACCTGGGACAGGGGTTGGTAGGCGCTGAAGCTTTCTTT,TRBV19,TRBD1,-,TRBJ1-1
CASRLASLTYEQYF,TGTGCCAGCCGACTAGCGTCCTTGACCTACGAGCAGTACTTC,TRBV27,TRBD2,-,TRBJ2-7
CASSIPANYGYTF,TGTGCCAGCAGCATTCCGGCAAACTATGGCTACACCTTC,TRBV6-1,-,few,TRBJ1-2
CAWRPGTRYLRNTEAFF,TGTGCCTGGAGGCCCGGGACACGATATCTCAGGAACACTGAAGCTTTCTTT,TRBV30,-,once,TRBJ1-1
CASSLAPLNSGANVLTF,TGTGCCAGCAGCTTAGCTCCCCTCAACTCTGGGGCCAACGTCCTGACTTTC,TRBV7-2,-,-,TRBJ2-6
CASSPMDSYGYTF,TGTGCCAGCAGCCCGATGGACAGCTATGGCTACACCTTC,TRBV7-3,-,-,TRBJ1-2
CASNLRVGLATEAFF,TGTGCCAGTAATCTCAGGGTGGGATTAGCCACTGAAGCTTTCTTT,TRBV19,-,-,TRBJ1-1
CASMTGQGVWEQYF,TGTGCCAGCATGACAGGACAGGGGGTGTGGGAGCAGTACTTC,TRBV2,TRBD1,-,TRBJ2-7
CASSLWTLSTEAFF,TGTGCCAGCAGCCTTTGGACGCTCAGCACTGAAGCTTTCTTT,TRBV12-3/TRBV12-4,-,-,TRBJ1-1
CSVPGIYEQYF,TGCAGCGTTCCAGGGATATACGAGCAGTACTTC,TRBV20-1,-,-,TRBJ2-7
CASSRASGTNTGELFF,TGTGCCAGCAGTCGTGCTAGCGGGACGAACACCGGGGAGCTGTTTTTT,TRBV6-1,TRBD2,-,TRBJ2-2
CASSGVAGVGYYEQYF,TGTGCCAGCAGTGGGGTAGCGGGAGTAGGCTACTACGAGCAGTACTTC,TRBV27,TRBD2,-,TRBJ2-7
CASSLVSSGSDEQFF,TGTGCCAGCAGCTTAGTGAGTAGCGGGAGCGATGAGCAGTTCTTC,TRBV11-2,TRBD2,-,TRBJ2-1
CASRRQGYGYNEQFF,TGTGCCAGCAGGAGACAGGGGTATGGCTACAATGAGCAGTTCTTC,TRBV6-2/TRBV6-3,TRBD1,once,TRBJ2-1
CASSKPGTGPGELFF,TGTGCCAGTAGTAAGCCCGGGACAGGGCCCGGGGAGCTGTTTTTT,TRBV19,TRBD1,-,TRBJ2-2
CAIRTGTGAYGYTF,TGTGCCATCAGAACCGGGACAGGGGCCTATGGCTACACCTTC,TRBV10-3,TRBD1,few,TRBJ1-2
CASSPEMGGNTEAFF,TGTGCCAGCTCACCGGAGATGGGGGGCAACACTGAAGCTTTCTTT,TRBV18,-,once,TRBJ1-1
CASSPRTGEPQHF,TGCGCCAGCAGCCCGCGGACAGGGGAGCCCCAGCATTTT,TRBV4-3,TRBD1,-,TRBJ1-5
CASLWLGDSRLRAEAFF,TGTGCCAGCCTTTGGTTGGGGGACAGTAGGTTGCGGGCTGAAGCTTTCTTT,TRBV21-1,-,-,TRBJ1-1
CASSLAINTEAFF,TGTGCCAGCAGCTTAGCGATCAACACTGAAGCTTTCTTT,TRBV7-2,-,-,TRBJ1-1
CASSLVGGPNTGELFF,TGTGCCAGCAGCTTAGTTGGGGGCCCCAATACCGGGGAGCTGTTTTTT,TRBV7-7,-,-,TRBJ2-2
CATSGAGLAGRTDTQYF,TGTGCCACCAGTGGGGCCGGGCTAGCGGGTCGCACAGATACGCAGTATTTT,TRBV24-1,TRBD2,-,TRBJ2-3
CASSYAQGSGYTF,TGTGCCAGCAGTTACGCACAGGGGTCCGGCTACACCTTC,TRBV27,TRBD1,-,TRBJ1-2
CSARDGRGVDDEQFF,TGCAGTGCTAGAGATGGGCGGGGGGTAGACGATGAGCAGTTCTTC,TRBV20-1,TRBD2,-,TRBJ2-1
CASSGRSNTEAFF,TGCGCCAGCAGTGGGCGGTCGAACACTGAAGCTTTCTTT,TRBV10-1,-,once,TRBJ1-1
CASSEKGTSSGRGYTF,TGTGCCAGCAGTGAAAAGGGGACCTCCTCCGGACGTGGCTACACCTTC,TRBV6-1,-,-,TRBJ1-2
CASTQETYTEAFF,TGTGCCAGCACCCAAGAAACGTATACTGAAGCTTTCTTT,TRBV6-1,-,-,TRBJ1-1
CASSFSGASSYNSPLHF,TGTGCCAGCAGTTTTTCCGGCGCCAGCTCCTATAATTCACCCCTCCACTTT,TRBV28,-,-,TRBJ1-6
CSASSQYF,TGCAGTGCTAGTAGTCAGTACTTC,TRBV20-1,-,-,TRBJ2-7
CSARDRGRGHHQPQHF,TGCAGTGCTAGAGATCGCGGCAGGGGACACCATCAGCCCCAGCATTTT,TRBV20-1,-,-,TRBJ1-5
CASSHNRGLGTEAFF,TGTGCCAGCAGCCATAACAGGGGGCTTGGGACTGAAGCTTTCTTT,TRBV6-1,TRBD1,once,TRBJ1-1